The 25 T cell receptor beta chains below were found in one sample sequenced in a study of cytomegalovirus exposure and HLA in healthy donors. 13 Jbeta primers and 60 Vbeta primers were used for the PCR. Only in-frame clones appear in the TCRdb table, and some are missing; sequencing was by immunoSEQ multiplex PCR. The table has 150,000 to 200,000 clones, more than 65% seen once. Material for sequencing was PBMCs. These receptors were collected from a woman in her thirties in good health and CMV-seropositive.

V gene TRBV4-1 combines with J gene TRBJ2-3, with TRBD2 identical over 11 bases. CDR3 length equals 16 residues. V trimming: 3 bases; J trimming: 7 bases; junction bases outside the gene matches: 9. Germline V lookup: CDR1 MGHRA, CDR2 YSYEKL. CDR3 residues: CASSQGGLAGINTQYF. CDR3 in DNA: TGCGCCAGCAGCCAGGGTGGACTAGCGGGTATAAATACGCAGTATTTT.

CDR3: CARGGEESYEQYF. The DNA of the CDR3 is TGTGCCAGGGGGGGGGAGGAATCCTACGAGCAGTACTTC. The chain combines TRBV6-5 with TRBJ2-7, with 7 bases matching TRBD2. The CDR3 contains 13 residues. Trimming at V came to 9 bases and at J to 1 base, leaving 6 bases not matched to a gene. CDR1 and CDR2 from the germline V gene are MNHEY and SVGAGI.

This chain connects TRBV11-2 to TRBJ1-3, with D possibly being TRBD1 (5 bases). The V gene's germline CDR1 is SGHAT and CDR2 FQNNGV. Trimming removed 1 base from V and 0 bases from J, with 19 bases in between. This CDR3 comprises 19 residues. The CDR3 nucleotides are TGTGCCAGCAGCTTAGGTCGGAGACGGGGGTTATACTCTGGAAACACCATATATTTT. Its protein is CASSLGRRRGLYSGNTIYF.

Remarks on this clone: The germline gene is not matched at one end of the junction; a read error may be the cause. V gene TRBV7-9 combines with J gene TRBJ2-1; a weak D match, TRBD2 (6 bases). Germline CDR1 and CDR2: SEHNR and FQNEAQ (reference sequence). The CDR3 loop spans 15 amino acids. CDR3 DNA sequence: TGTTCCAGCAGCTTACGACTAGGTTACCACAATGAGCAGTTCTTC. Translating it yields CSSSLRLGYHNEQFF.

The chain is built from TRBV7-9 and TRBJ2-7; 13 bases agree with TRBD2. The CDR3 consists of 18 residues. V shed 3 bases, J shed 2 bases, and the junction held 10 bases outside the gene matches. Germline V gene lookup returns CDR1 SEHNR and CDR2 FQNEAQ (reference sequence). The CDR3 loop is CASSLDRTSGGTTYEQYF. Written as DNA, the CDR3 is TGTGCCAGCAGCTTGGATCGGACTAGCGGGGGCACCACCTACGAGCAGTACTTC.

This rearrangement joins TRBV28 to TRBJ1-1, with D perhaps TRBD1 (6 bases). Per the germline V gene, CDR1 is MDHEN and CDR2 is SYDVKM. The CDR3 contains 15 residues. V lost 5 bases, J lost 3 bases, and 16 bases lay in between. The DNA for the CDR3 is TGTGCCAGCAGTGGGGGGGGCATTTTGGACACTGAAGCTTTCTTT. Residues: CASSGGGILDTEAFF. The variable domain in full, with the rest retrieved from reference TRBV28 and TRBJ1-1, is DVKVTQSSRYLVKRTGEKVFLECVQDMDHENMFWYRQDPGLGLRLIYFSYDVKMKEKGDIPEGYSVSREKKERFSLILESASTNQTSMYLCASSGGGILDTEAFFGQGTRLTVV.

The chain links TRBV7-9 to TRBJ1-2; D is undetermined. The length of the CDR3 is 12 residues. Germline loops: CDR1 SEHNR, CDR2 FQNEAQ (reference sequence). With 5 bases removed from V and 1 base from J, the gap between germline ends came to 5 bases. The CDR3 DNA reads as TGTGCCAGCAGCCCCCTTAACTATGGCTACACCTTC. As protein: CASSPLNYGYTF.

The rearrangement uses TRBV6-5 and TRBJ2-1; no definite D call. The V gene lost 0 bases and the J gene lost 5 bases, with 8 bases spanning the gap. This CDR3 is 14 amino acids long. The germline CDR1 and CDR2 sequences are MNHEY and SVGAGI. CDR3 in DNA: TGTGCCAGCAGTTACTCGAGGAAGGACAATGAGCAGTTCTTC. It yields the protein CASSYSRKDNEQFF.

This clone was observed a few times. The chain has TRBV21-1 and TRBJ2-1; the D call in the table, TRBD2, was not verified against the DNA. TRBV21-1 is designated a pseudogene. There are 15 residues in the CDR3. The CDR3 DNA reads TGTGCCAGCAGCGCCCGCCCCGGGACTCTCGTTATGCAGTTCTTC. It yields the protein CASSARPGTLVMQFF.

The V call is TRBV28, the J call TRBJ1-3; TRBD1 aligns across 9 bases. Germline CDR1 and CDR2: MDHEN and SYDVKM. Trimming cost V 3 bases and J 4 bases; bases outside gene matches: 13. This CDR3 is 18 amino acids long. CDR3: CASSFGPVGQGDGNTIYF. The CDR3 DNA follows: TGTGCCAGCAGTTTCGGGCCCGTGGGACAGGGTGACGGAAACACCATATATTTT.

The CDR3 protein is CASSIAGGAIGNEQFF. CDR3 sequence (DNA): TGTGCCAGTAGTATCGCCGGGGGGGCTATCGGAAATGAGCAGTTCTTC. V is TRBV19 and J is TRBJ2-1; 8 bases match TRBD2. The CDR3 has 16 residues. Per the germline V gene, CDR1 is LNHDA and CDR2 is SQIVND (reference sequence). V shed 3 bases, J shed 7 bases, and the junction held 11 bases outside the gene matches.

The chain joins TRBV11-3 to TRBJ2-3; 10 nucleotides align to TRBD2. The CDR3 extends over 15 amino acids. The trim removed 0 bases at V and 4 bases at J, leaving 1 base unmatched. Germline lookup yields CDR1 SGHNT and CDR2 YENEEA. CDR3: CASSLDSGRPDTQYF. The CDR3 nucleotides read TGTGCCAGCAGCTTAGATAGCGGGAGGCCAGATACGCAGTATTTT.

This sequence joins TRBV18 and TRBJ1-2; TRBD1 is a possible D gene (5 bases). Trimming removed 0 bases at V and 6 bases at J, with 8 bases between. Germline-derived CDR1 and CDR2 are KGHSH and LQKENI. The CDR3 is 13 residues long. As DNA, the CDR3 is TGTGCCAGCTCACCACCGAGCAGGGATGGCTACACCTTC. It specifies CASSPPSRDGYTF.

V usage is TRBV6-6 and J usage is TRBJ1-2; a possible D gene is TRBD1 (6 bases). The CDR3 totals 15 residues. The germline V and J ends were trimmed by 6 bases and 8 bases, with 22 bases remaining between them. CDR1 is MNHNY and CDR2 is SVGAGI in the germline V gene (reference sequence). In DNA form, the CDR3 reads TGTGCCAGCAGCCCTGGCCCCTACAGGGACGAAGGCTACACCTTC. Translating gives CASSPGPYRDEGYTF.

J is TRBJ2-1 and V is TRBV7-2; weak D call: TRBD2 (7 bases). V was shortened by 4 bases and J by 6 bases, with 19 bases between the two germline ends. Germline V gene data show CDR1 as SGHTA and CDR2 as FQGNSA. The CDR3 extends over 16 amino acids. CDR3 in DNA: TGTGCCAGCAGCTGGCTCGGAGGGGGGGCGATCAATGAGCAGTTCTTC. Residues: CASSWLGGGAINEQFF. The full variable domain, its missing parts supplied by reference TRBV7-2 and TRBJ2-1, is GAGVSQSPSNKVTEKGKDVELRCDPISGHTALYWYRQSLGQGLEFLIYFQGNSAPDKSGLPSDRFSAERTGGSVSTLTIQRTQQEDSAVYLCASSWLGGGAINEQFFGPGTRLTVL.

This clone was seen just once. The V gene is TRBV7-2, the J gene TRBJ2-1, with TRBD2 matching over 10 bases. The CDR3 has 17 amino acids. V shed 2 bases, J shed 1 base, and the junction held 5 bases outside the gene matches. Germline V lookup: CDR1 SGHTA, CDR2 FQGNSA. CDR3 coding DNA: TGTGCCAGCAGCTTATCTAGCGGGGGATATTCCTACAATGAGCAGTTCTTC. As protein: CASSLSSGGYSYNEQFF.

The chain is built from TRBV6-5 and TRBJ2-7; TRBD2 matches 9 bases. This CDR3 spans 15 amino acids. Germline-derived CDR1 and CDR2 are MNHEY and SVGAGI. The V and J ends lost 0 bases and 7 bases, in that order; junction bases with no gene match: 7. The CDR3 here is CASSYSASGVLEQYF. Here the CDR3 DNA reads TGTGCCAGCAGTTACTCGGCTAGCGGGGTTCTGGAGCAGTACTTC.

This clone was counted between two and nine times. The chain employs TRBV7-6 and TRBJ2-3, with unresolved D. The ends were cut back, 3 bases at V and 4 bases at J, with 17 bases in the middle. This CDR3 has 16 residues. Germline V gives CDR1 SGHVS, CDR2 FNYEAQ. This CDR3 reads CASSLVAAKVPDTQYF. The CDR3 DNA is TGTGCCAGCAGCTTGGTCGCGGCCAAAGTACCAGATACGCAGTATTTT.

This clone was picked up many times. The conserved phenylalanine or tryptophan is not found at the CDR3 terminus, so this likely reflects a read error. The DNA is omitted, as the CDR3 cannot be located on it reliably, and the CDR3 follows TCRdb's listing. V and J are TRBV11-3 and TRBJ2-7; the table assigns TRBD2, which was not confirmed against the DNA. From germline, CDR1 is SGHNT and CDR2 YENEEA. The length of the CDR3 is 9 amino acids, counting both ends. The CDR3 sequence: CASSLRGTI.

V is TRBV4-2 and J is TRBJ2-7; 11 bases agree with TRBD2. The ends lost 1 base at V and 5 bases at J; junction bases unmatched: 10. Germline loops: CDR1 LGHNA, CDR2 YNFKEQ. The CDR3 length is 17 residues. As DNA, the CDR3 is TGTGCCAGCAGCCAAGGGTTGAGTAGCGGGGGGGCCGACGAGCAGTACTTC. This translates into CASSQGLSSGGADEQYF.

The chain recombines TRBV4-2 with TRBJ1-4; 8 bases are shared with TRBD1. The CDR3 length is 15 residues. Germline CDR1 and CDR2: LGHNA and YNFKEQ. The V segment lost 0 bases and the J segment 8 bases; nucleotides outside the gene matches: 5. In DNA form, the CDR3 reads TGTGCCAGCAGCCAAGAGGACAGGGTGAAGGAAAAACTGTTTTTT. Its translation: CASSQEDRVKEKLFF.

The sample holds one count of this clone. The chain employs TRBV12-5 and TRBJ2-7, with a weak D call TRBD2 (6 bases). V was cut by 5 bases and J by 2 bases, with 13 bases left in between. CDR1 is LGHNT, CDR2 FRNRAP, per germline. The CDR3 length is 14 residues. The CDR3 nucleotides read TGTGCTAGTGGTGCGGGGCTTCCACCCTACGAGCAGTACTTC. This translates into CASGAGLPPYEQYF. The entire variable domain, with the rest obtained from reference TRBV12-5 and TRBJ2-7, is as follows: DARVTQTPRHKVTEMGQEVTMRCQPILGHNTVFWYRQTMMQGLELLAYFRNRAPLDDSGMPKDRFSAEMPDATLATLKIQPSEPRDSAVYFCASGAGLPPYEQYFGPGTRLTVT.

This clone has only a few counts. The rearrangement joins TRBV9 to TRBJ2-1; 12 positions match TRBD2. CDR1 and CDR2 from the germline V gene are SGDLS and YYNGEE. Germline trimming cut 2 bases from V and 6 bases from J; bases unmatched to any gene: 3. The CDR3 has 15 residues. The CDR3 region has the DNA TGTGCCAGCAGCGTTCTAGCGGGGGGGTTCAATGAGCAGTTCTTC. It yields the protein CASSVLAGGFNEQFF.

This chain links TRBV29-1 with TRBJ2-4; D not certain. The germline V gene encodes CDR1 SQVTM and CDR2 ANQGSEA. The CDR3 is 15 residues long. The V end lost 6 bases, the J end lost 5 bases, and 20 bases lay between the germline ends. CDR3 sequence (DNA): TGCAGCGTCCGAGGTTCCCCCGAAAGCGAAAACATTCAGTACTTC. Protein sequence: CSVRGSPESENIQYF.

The J gene is TRBJ1-5, the V gene TRBV7-2; D ambiguous. Germline loops: CDR1 SGHTA, CDR2 FQGNSA. The V end was cut by 1 base, the J end by 9 bases, with 16 bases between. The CDR3 is 15 amino acids. The CDR3 DNA is TGTGCCAGCAGCTTAGGAGGAAACCAACTTCGGCCCCAGCATTTT. It specifies CASSLGGNQLRPQHF.